This T cell receptor beta chain was recorded in a study of cytomegalovirus exposure and HLA in healthy donors. With 3 bases removed from V and 0 bases from J, the gap between germline ends came to 7 bases. The CDR3 contains 14 residues. The germline gives CDR1 SGHKS, CDR2 YYEKEE (reference sequence). The PCR contained 60 Vbeta and 13 Jbeta primers. Methods used by the authors: In a later analysis, 10 million to 11 million of approximately 80 million unique beta chains occurred in at least two donors. Repertoires were generated with immunoSEQ multiplex PCR, while TCRdb's copy carries only in-frame clones and drops some. The DNA was the basis for D and trimming; V, J and clone size are from that table. The table shows about 170,000 clones, with approximately 85% occurring only once.

The V call is TRBV5-5, the J call TRBJ2-1, with TRBD1 as a possible D gene (5 bases). The source is a young man in good health and CMV-seropositive. The sequenced sample was PBMCs. The DNA for the CDR3 is TGTGCCAGCAGCTCGACAGTCTCCTACAATGAGCAGTTCTTC. Translated, it gives CASSSTVSYNEQFF.